The 28 T cell receptor beta chains listed next were all sequenced from one sample in a study of T cell responses to AZD1222 COVID-19 vaccine. Assay: immunoSEQ multiplex PCR; the TCRdb copy retains only in-frame clones and omits some. The repertoire holds about 190,000 clones, with 85% to 95% as singletons. The material sequenced was peripheral blood, taken on day 0 of AZD1222 vaccination. The source of these receptors is an adult in good health.

The V call is TRBV7-2, the J call TRBJ1-1, with TRBD1 as a possible D gene (5 bases). CDR3 length equals 14 residues. Germline CDR1 SGHTA, CDR2 FQGNSA. Trimming removed 3 bases at V and 4 bases at J, with 12 bases between. In DNA, the CDR3 is TGTGCCAGCAGCTTCCAGGGTGCAGGCACTGAAGCTTTCTTT. This gives the protein CASSFQGAGTEAFF.

The chain has TRBV9 and TRBJ2-3; 8 bases are a match to TRBD2. The CDR3 is 18 residues long. Germline loops: CDR1 SGDLS, CDR2 YYNGEE. Germline trimming cut 4 bases from V and 3 bases from J; bases unmatched to any gene: 16. The chain's CDR3 is CASSLNSVSGGITDTQYF. The CDR3 bases are TGTGCCAGCAGCCTGAATTCAGTGAGCGGGGGAATAACAGATACGCAGTATTTT.

Note on this clone: Other DNA sequences in the same sample also yield this CDR3. J is TRBJ1-1 and V is TRBV3-1 (or the pseudogene TRBV3-2); no clear D. The CDR3 has 12 amino acids. Germline loops: CDR1 LGHDT, CDR2 YNNKEL (reference sequence). The V end was cut by 1 base, the J end by 5 bases, with 5 bases between. The CDR3 loop reads CASSQGKTEAFF. DNA of the CDR3: TGTGCCAGCAGCCAAGGAAAAACTGAAGCTTTCTTT.

V and J are TRBV28 and TRBJ2-7, with 11 bases matching TRBD1. Germline CDR1 and CDR2: MDHEN and SYDVKM. The CDR3 has 14 amino acids. The junction had 6 bases not matched to a gene; V was cut back by 8 bases and J by 3 bases. The CDR3 DNA reads TGTGCCAGCGGGGGGGACAGGGGGAGCTACGAGCAGTACTTC. It yields the protein CASGGDRGSYEQYF.

This clone has only one observation. The genes are TRBV7-9 and TRBJ1-1; maybe TRBD1 (5 bases). V was trimmed by 4 bases and J by 4 bases, leaving 16 bases between them. This CDR3 comprises 15 residues. CDR1 and CDR2 from the germline V gene are SEHNR and FQNEAQ (reference sequence). As DNA, the CDR3 is TGTGCCAGCAGCTCCCGGAACCCCGGGGGCACTGAAGCTTTCTTT. Protein: CASSSRNPGGTEAFF.

The chain recombines TRBV6-5 with TRBJ2-5, with 10 bases lining up with TRBD1. The trim removed 6 bases at V and 7 bases at J, leaving 8 bases unmatched. The CDR3 spans 14 residues. Germline V CDR1 and CDR2: MNHEY, SVGAGI. CDR3 DNA sequence: TGTGCCAGCAGCCCGGGGACAGGGGTGTCGACCCAGTACTTC. It codes for CASSPGTGVSTQYF.

The chain recombines TRBV5-1 with TRBJ1-5; weak D call: TRBD1 (6 bases). Trimming took off 4 bases at V and 6 bases at J, with 17 bases between the two ends. CDR1 and CDR2 (germline): SGHRS, YFSETQ. CDR3 length: 15 residues. The CDR3 spells CASSTQGAVGQPQHF. Here the CDR3 DNA reads TGCGCCAGCAGCACACAGGGAGCGGTAGGTCAGCCCCAGCATTTT.

The J gene is TRBJ2-1, the V gene TRBV9; D tentatively reads TRBD1 or TRBD2 (7 bases each). The V end lost 4 bases, the J end lost 4 bases, and 15 bases lay between the germline ends. The CDR3 spans 15 residues. In germline, CDR1 is SGDLS, CDR2 YYNGEE. The CDR3 spells CASSTRQGLYNEQFF. In nucleotides, the CDR3 is TGTGCCAGCAGCACGCGACAGGGACTATACAATGAGCAGTTCTTC. The entire variable domain, with the rest obtained from reference TRBV9 and TRBJ2-1, is as follows: DSGVTQTPKHLITATGQRVTLRCSPRSGDLSVYWYQQSLDQGLQFLIQYYNGEERAKGNILERFSAQQFPDLHSELNLSSLELGDSALYFCASSTRQGLYNEQFFGPGTRLTVL.

The V call is TRBV18, the J call TRBJ1-6; D unclear. V was clipped by 3 bases and J by 7 bases, with 10 bases between them. Germline CDR1 is KGHSH and CDR2 is LQKENI. This CDR3 region has 14 residues. The CDR3 is CASSPGSENSPLHF. The DNA for the CDR3 is TGTGCCAGCTCACCTGGATCGGAGAATTCACCCCTCCACTTT.

The chain joins TRBV21-1 to TRBJ2-1; the D call in the table, TRBD1, was not verified against the DNA. TRBV21-1 is marked as a pseudogene. The length of the CDR3 is 13 residues. The CDR3 region has the DNA TGTGCCAGCAGCACGGAAAGGGGCAATGAGCAGTTCTTC. This encodes CASSTERGNEQFF.

This clone occurred a few times. This chain's CDR3 is CASSYSNWNTEAFF. The CDR3 DNA sequence: TGTGCCAGCAGTTACTCGAATTGGAACACTGAAGCTTTCTTT. The rearrangement uses TRBV6-5 and TRBJ1-1; D is unresolved. Germline CDR1 is MNHEY and CDR2 is SVGAGI. The CDR3 is 14 amino acids. Trimming took 0 bases from V and 1 from J, leaving 6 bases between them.

The chain employs TRBV6-6 and TRBJ1-5, with D maybe TRBD1 (6 bases). The CDR3 covers 15 residues. Per germline, CDR1 MNHNY and CDR2 SVGAGI (reference sequence). V was shortened by 4 bases and J by 0 bases, with 10 bases between the two germline ends. CDR3 coding DNA: TGTGCCAGCAGTTTCGGACAGTATAGCAATCAGCCCCAGCATTTT. It translates to CASSFGQYSNQPQHF.

This clone showed up just once. The chain links TRBV4-1 to TRBJ1-1; 7 bases fit TRBD1. With V trimmed by 4 bases and J by 8 bases, 22 bases remained unmatched. CDR3 length equals 18 residues. The germline V gene has CDR1 MGHRA and CDR2 YSYEKL. The CDR3 coding sequence is TGCGCCAGCAGCCTCCTCACTTCCGGGACAGAGGATGGTAGGGAAGCTTTCTTT. Translation: CASSLLTSGTEDGREAFF.

The CDR3 nucleotides read TGTGCCAGCTCAACCGGGAGCCAAGAGACCCAGTACTTC. Amino acid sequence: CASSTGSQETQYF. V is TRBV6-5 and J is TRBJ2-5; a possible D gene is TRBD2 (6 bases). CDR3 length: 13 amino acids. Germline lookup yields CDR1 MNHEY and CDR2 SVGAGI. Trimming removed 8 bases at V and 1 base at J, with 11 bases between.

The rearrangement uses TRBV6-5 and TRBJ1-4; 9 bases are shared with TRBD1. Germline loops: CDR1 MNHEY, CDR2 SVGAGI. The CDR3 is made up of 15 amino acids. V was clipped by 6 bases and J by 5 bases; unmatched bases: 7. The CDR3 region has the DNA TGTGCCAGCAGAACAACCGGGACAGGGAATGAAAAACTGTTTTTT. This encodes CASRTTGTGNEKLFF.

In this sample, this clone turned up once. The chain carries TRBV9 and TRBJ2-1; TRBD2 matches 7 bases. The length of the CDR3 is 16 residues. V was clipped by 0 bases and J by 0 bases; unmatched bases: 3. Germline V lookup: CDR1 SGDLS, CDR2 YYNGEE. CDR3 region: CASSVGGGSSYNEQFF. The DNA of the CDR3 is TGTGCCAGCAGCGTAGGCGGGGGAAGCTCCTACAATGAGCAGTTCTTC.

The V call is TRBV7-9, the J call TRBJ1-1, with 9 bases identical to TRBD1. The trim removed 10 bases at V and 0 bases at J, leaving 12 bases unmatched. Germline V gene sequence: CDR1 SEHNR, CDR2 FQNEAQ (reference sequence). The CDR3 length is 16 residues. The chain's CDR3 is CATRLGQGLMNTEAFF. The CDR3 coding sequence is TGTGCCACCCGACTCGGACAGGGGCTAATGAACACTGAAGCTTTCTTT.

The chain joins TRBV7-9 to TRBJ1-2, with D hard to call. The V end lost 8 bases, the J end lost 9 bases, and 16 bases lay between the germline ends. Germline CDR1 and CDR2: SEHNR and FQNEAQ (reference sequence). The CDR3 consists of 12 residues. DNA of the CDR3: TGTGCCAGCCGAAGTCGTGCCGTGAGCTACACCTTC. It is translated as CASRSRAVSYTF.

V gene TRBV2 combines with J gene TRBJ2-5; D possibly matches TRBD1 or TRBD2 (6 bases each). Germline V gene sequence: CDR1 SNHLY, CDR2 FYNNEI. CDR3 size: 13 residues. Between the trimmed V and J ends, which lost 7 bases and 2 bases, there was a span of 11 bases. The chain's CDR3 is CASMGGGQETQYF. In DNA, the CDR3 is TGTGCCAGCATGGGGGGCGGACAAGAGACCCAGTACTTC.

The chain employs TRBV2 and TRBJ2-3; 11 bases match TRBD2. The V and J ends lost 3 bases and 2 bases, in that order; junction bases with no gene match: 10. The CDR3 sequence is 18 residues long. The germline CDR1 and CDR2 sequences are SNHLY and FYNNEI. DNA for the CDR3: TGTGCCAGCAGTGACCCGTTGGTGACTAGCGGGATCACAGATACGCAGTATTTT. Its protein is CASSDPLVTSGITDTQYF.

The V gene is TRBV4-1, the J gene TRBJ1-5; TRBD1 agrees at 7 bases. Germline CDR1 is MGHRA and CDR2 is YSYEKL. CDR3 length: 14 residues. Trimming cost V 1 base and J 6 bases; bases outside gene matches: 3. CDR3: CASSQGQGGQPQHF. CDR3 coding DNA: TGCGCCAGCAGCCAAGGACAGGGAGGTCAGCCCCAGCATTTT.

V usage is TRBV5-6 and J usage is TRBJ2-7; D perhaps matches TRBD1 (6 bases). The CDR3 consists of 12 residues. Germline-derived CDR1 and CDR2 are SGHDT and YYEEEE. The V and J ends lost 4 bases and 6 bases respectively, with 11 bases between them. CDR3 region: CASSPGTLEQYF. The CDR3 DNA sequence: TGTGCCAGCAGCCCCGGGACACTCGAGCAGTACTTC.

The chain couples TRBV6-5 to TRBJ1-5, with D perhaps matching TRBD1 (5 bases). The CDR3 sequence is 12 residues long. Trimming cost V 8 bases and J 7 bases, with 12 bases left between them. The germline CDR1 and CDR2 sequences are MNHEY and SVGAGI. CDR3 in DNA: TGTGCCAGCGGGAGGGGAGGGCAGCCCCAGCATTTT. Encoded protein: CASGRGGQPQHF.

V usage is TRBV28 and J usage is TRBJ1-2; TRBD1 is a possible D gene (5 bases). V was pared by 1 base and J by 4 bases, with 10 bases between. CDR1 MDHEN and CDR2 SYDVKM come from the germline V gene. The CDR3 is 14 amino acids. The CDR3 coding sequence is TGTGCCAGCAGTTTATTCTGGGGCGCCTATGGCTACACCTTC. Translation gives CASSLFWGAYGYTF.

This sequence joins TRBV2 and TRBJ2-1, with 8 positions matching TRBD2. The CDR3 consists of 14 residues. From germline, CDR1 is SNHLY and CDR2 FYNNEI. Trimming took 6 bases from V and 10 from J; bases not matched to a gene: 11. The CDR3 DNA reads TGTGCCAGCAGCGGACGGGGGGGCCTTGGGGAGCAGTTCTTC. Amino acid sequence: CASSGRGGLGEQFF.

The chain joins TRBV2 to TRBJ1-4; no clear D gene. CDR1 and CDR2 from the germline V gene are SNHLY and FYNNEI. Trimming took 7 bases from V and 1 from J, leaving 16 bases between them. There are 16 residues in the CDR3. CDR3 protein: CASKAQLGITNEKLFF. The CDR3 region has the DNA TGTGCCAGCAAAGCCCAGTTGGGGATAACTAATGAAAAACTGTTTTTT.

This clone was found a few times. This rearrangement joins TRBV10-3 to TRBJ1-2, with 10 bases that match TRBD1. CDR1 and CDR2 from the germline V gene are ENHRY and SYGVKD. V lost 2 bases to trimming and J lost 6 bases; unmatched junction nucleotides: 6. The length of the CDR3 is 15 residues. The chain's CDR3 is CAISEGTGVFHGYTF. In DNA, the CDR3 is TGTGCCATCAGTGAGGGGACAGGGGTATTCCATGGCTACACCTTC.

V and J are TRBV28 and TRBJ2-7, with D hard to call. The ends were cut back, 3 bases at V and 2 bases at J, with 8 bases in the middle. The CDR3 has 13 amino acids. CDR1 is MDHEN, CDR2 SYDVKM, per germline. CDR3 nucleotide sequence: TGTGCCAGCAGTTTTGGCCGGACCTACGAGCAGTACTTC. This codes for CASSFGRTYEQYF.